The sequence of this TCR beta chain was determined in a study of T cell responses to AZD1222 COVID-19 vaccine (dated by TCRdb to about 2021). Study-level background: TCR sequencing covered 233 trial participants: roughly 200 given two doses of AZD1222 and 26 given two doses of MenACWY control vaccine. Trial participants were enrolled by age into 18-55, 56-69 and 70-plus year subgroups, with around 140, 26 and 57 TCR-sequenced participants respectively.

On this clone itself: It lacks a known antigen. Base qualities are missing; no much larger clone stands one base away.

The CDR3 regions of human TCRbeta chains were analyzed by immunosequencing. The authors' analysis ran thus. TCRs in the repertoires were matched against a reference library of SARS-CoV-2-specific TCRs that had been generated with the MIRA antigen-specificity platform. Breadth was defined as the fraction of unique TCRs that were SARS-CoV-2-associated. Depth was defined as the fraction of total T cells that were SARS-CoV-2-associated. Using the MIRA data, each spike-specific TCR was assigned both to the spike region to which the TCR was reactive and to a CD4 or CD8 class. Log10-transformed breadth and depth values were compared by one-way ANOVA with Sidak's multiple comparisons tests. The immuneACCESS repertoire file appears here via TCRdb, limited to in-frame rearrangements. These files lack a portion of the clones; in checked studies, under half of the deficit traces to unresolved V genes, and the cause of the others is not known. That table is the source of V, J and clone size, and D and trimming were worked out from the DNA. The sample data list 95,000 to 130,000 clones, and roughly 92% of these were observed just once. The top ten hold more than 1.5% of the sample.

Here is what the overall study found, with its caveats: In the small 56-69-year group, the increase in depth fell short of significance, most likely because of low power. A significant rise in spike-specific TCR breadth and depth was observed after two AZD1222 doses relative to day 0 and relative to MenACWY recipients. Participants were mostly white British, with more females than males. The authors suggested clonal diversity may have been underestimated. Epitopes outside the regions mutated in the B.1.351 and B.1.1.7 variants were reportedly recognized by nearly half of the unique spike-specific TCRs. Because no day 14 peak-response samples were available, the repertoires could be characterized only after the peak T cell response. The vaccine-associated CD4 TCRs covered the entire spike protein, and the dominant responses fell in regions 160-218 and 743-854. Conclusions about previously exposed vaccinees were limited because only six AZD1222 recipients were SARS-CoV-2 seropositive at baseline.

At the junction V is shortened by 8 bases and J by 11 bases, with 10 bases in between. The CDR3 goes from the cysteine to the phenylalanine over 10 residues. The sequence is cut down to CDR3 DNA, 30 bases in frame from base 1. The germline V gene gives CDR1 as SNHLY and CDR2 as FYNNEI. This specimen's time point label, per the study, means: about 28 days (+/-7) after the second vaccine dose. AZD1222 recipients whose second dose came at about 4 weeks and those whose second dose came at about 12 weeks were combined into one group, since spike-specific TCR depth and breadth did not differ between the two schedules. The vaccinee samples were drawn from two UK trials, COV001 and COV002, one of which was a single-blind randomized controlled phase 2/3 trial testing AZD1222 (ChAdOx1 nCoV-19) in healthy adults. Trial participant PBMC samples were collected at day 0 and day 28 after the second dose for TCRbeta chain sequencing.

This sequence originates from an adult who received the AZD1222 COVID-19 vaccine. The V gene is TRBV2 and the J gene is TRBJ1-5; the D gene lacks a confident call. Sequenced here: peripheral blood, sampled 28 days after the second AZD1222 dose. CDR3 reads: CASGGRSQHF. At the DNA level, the sequence is TGTGCCAGCGGAGGCCGGTCCCAGCATTTT.